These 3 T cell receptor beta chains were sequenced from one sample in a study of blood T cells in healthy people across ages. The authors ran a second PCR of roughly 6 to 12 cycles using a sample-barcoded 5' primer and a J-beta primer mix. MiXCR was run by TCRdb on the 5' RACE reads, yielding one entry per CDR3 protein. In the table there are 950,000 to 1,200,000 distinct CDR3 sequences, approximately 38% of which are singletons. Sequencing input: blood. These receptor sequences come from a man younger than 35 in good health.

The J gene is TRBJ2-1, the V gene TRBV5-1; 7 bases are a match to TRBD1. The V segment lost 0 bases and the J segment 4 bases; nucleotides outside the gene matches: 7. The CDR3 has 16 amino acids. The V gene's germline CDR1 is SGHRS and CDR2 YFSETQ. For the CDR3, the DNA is TGCGCCAGCAGCTTGGCCCGGGACAGTTTATACAATGAGCAGTTCTTC. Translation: CASSLARDSLYNEQFF.

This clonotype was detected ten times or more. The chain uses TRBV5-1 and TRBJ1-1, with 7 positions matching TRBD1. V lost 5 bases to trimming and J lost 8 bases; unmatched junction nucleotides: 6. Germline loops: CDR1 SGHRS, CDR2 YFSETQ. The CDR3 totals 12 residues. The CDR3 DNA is TGCGCCAGCAGATACGGACAGGACGAAGCTTTCTTT. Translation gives CASRYGQDEAFF. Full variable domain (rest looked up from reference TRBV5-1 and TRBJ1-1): KAGVTQTPRYLIKTRGQQVTLSCSPISGHRSVSWYQQTPGQGLQFLFEYFSETQRNKGNFPGRFSGRQFSNSRSEMNVSTLELGDSALYLCASRYGQDEAFFGQGTRLTVV.

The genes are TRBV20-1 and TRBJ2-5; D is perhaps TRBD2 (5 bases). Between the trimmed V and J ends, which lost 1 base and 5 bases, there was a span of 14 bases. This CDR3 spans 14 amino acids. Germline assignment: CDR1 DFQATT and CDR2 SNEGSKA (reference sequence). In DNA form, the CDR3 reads TGCAGTGCTAGAGTAGTGGGGAGTTGGGAGACCCAGTACTTC. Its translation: CSARVVGSWETQYF.